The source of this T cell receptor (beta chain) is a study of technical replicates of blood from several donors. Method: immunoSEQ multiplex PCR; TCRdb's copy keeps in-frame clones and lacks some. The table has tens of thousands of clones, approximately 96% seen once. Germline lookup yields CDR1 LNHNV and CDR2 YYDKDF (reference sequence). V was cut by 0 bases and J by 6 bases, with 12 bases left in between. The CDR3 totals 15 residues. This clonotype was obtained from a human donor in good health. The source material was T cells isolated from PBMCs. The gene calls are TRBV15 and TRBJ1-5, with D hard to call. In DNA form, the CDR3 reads TGTGCCACCAGCAGAGATTTGCCAGAGGCTCAGCCCCAGCATTTT. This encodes CATSRDLPEAQPQHF.